This T cell receptor beta chain was profiled in a study of T cells in Graves' hyperthyroidism and ophthalmopathy. Amplification yielded TCR beta CDR3 regions, with RNA transcripts as the source. TCR CDR3 underwent first-round RT-PCR with the HTBI primer set. MiXCR, run by TCRdb on the multiplex PCR reads, gives a single entry per CDR3 protein. This table has roughly 420,000 distinct CDR3 sequences, around 13% appearing once. There are a few counts of this clonotype. As yet, its antigen is unknown. It may be a read error: a sequence one base away is much more abundant. Fresh peripheral blood, roughly 10 ml, was the source of the PBMCs. Findings and limits, study-wide: Blood also carried most thyroid clonotypes expanded above 0.001.

Germline loops: CDR1 MDHEN, CDR2 SYDVKM. The CDR3 extends over 18 amino acids. V lost 2 bases, J lost 9 bases, and 26 bases lay in between. Sequenced: blood. The rearrangement joins TRBV28 to TRBJ2-1, with D possibly being TRBD2 (7 bases). The receptor was isolated from a woman between 18 and 29 years old with Graves' hyperthyroidism. In DNA form, the CDR3 reads TGTGCCAGCAGTTTAAATAGTCGGGGGGCAGGGGTGTCCAGTGAGCAGTTCTTC. Amino acids: CASSLNSRGAGVSSEQFF.